These 18 T cell receptor beta chains originate from one sample sequenced in a study of shared clonotypes between healthy human individuals. Libraries were prepared by immunoSEQ multiplex PCR; TCRdb keeps only in-frame clonotypes and omits some of them. Of just over 2,000,000 clones listed, over 85% are singletons. Sequenced: naive CD4+ T cells sorted from blood. As to subset: CD45RA+ positively selected. These receptors were obtained from a man younger than 35 in good health.

This clone was observed once. The rearrangement links TRBV30 to TRBJ2-3; the match to TRBD2 covers 10 bases. Germline V lookup: CDR1 GTSNPN, CDR2 SVGIG (reference sequence). There are 16 residues in the CDR3. Trimming at V came to 3 bases and at J to 5 bases, leaving 11 bases not matched to a gene. CDR3 coding DNA: TGTGCCTGGAGGGGAGATCTAGCGGGAGTTGGAGATACGCAGTATTTT. Its protein is CAWRGDLAGVGDTQYF.

This chain joins TRBV9 and TRBJ2-3, with D perhaps matching TRBD1 or TRBD2 (5 bases each). V was pared by 1 base and J by 5 bases, with 11 bases between. Per the germline V gene, CDR1 is SGDLS and CDR2 is YYNGEE. The CDR3 runs to 14 residues. The CDR3 is CASSVNSGRDTQYF. The CDR3 nucleotides are TGTGCCAGCAGCGTAAATTCAGGGAGAGATACGCAGTATTTT.

Concerning this clone: Within the sample, other DNA sequences also encode this same CDR3. This chain uses TRBV2 with TRBJ2-6; D ambiguous. The CDR3 is 13 amino acids. V was trimmed by 6 bases and J by 0 bases, leaving 3 bases between them. Germline CDR1 reads SNHLY; CDR2 reads FYNNEI. The CDR3 loop reads CASSISGANVLTF. For the CDR3, the DNA is TGTGCCAGCAGCATCTCTGGGGCCAACGTCCTGACTTTC.

This clone was recorded a few times. The chain uses TRBV20-1 and TRBJ1-1; a possible D gene is TRBD1 (5 bases). This CDR3 region has 10 residues. V was trimmed by 6 bases and J by 8 bases, leaving 10 bases between them. The germline V gene encodes CDR1 DFQATT and CDR2 SNEGSKA (reference sequence). In DNA form, the CDR3 reads TGCAGTGCCCAGAGGGACGAAGCTTTCTTT. Its translation is CSAQRDEAFF.

This chain joins TRBV9 and TRBJ2-2; 10 bases agree with TRBD2. Germline values: CDR1 SGDLS, CDR2 YYNGEE. Trimming removed 3 bases from V and 4 bases from J; junction bases left unmatched: 6. The CDR3 covers 16 residues. Here the CDR3 reads CASSALAGEITGELFF. The CDR3 nucleotides are TGTGCCAGCAGCGCCCTAGCGGGGGAGATCACCGGGGAGCTGTTTTTT.

The gene calls are TRBV30 and TRBJ2-3; D might be TRBD2 (6 bases). CDR1 GTSNPN and CDR2 SVGIG come from the germline V gene (reference sequence). This CDR3 region has 13 residues. V shed 4 bases and J shed 6 bases, with 14 bases lying between them. The CDR3 loop reads CAWNAGNVDTQYF. The DNA of the CDR3 is TGTGCCTGGAACGCGGGGAATGTGGATACGCAGTATTTT.

As regards this clone: Distinct nucleotide sequences in the sample also encode this CDR3. The J gene is TRBJ2-3, the V gene TRBV5-1, with 7 bases aligning to TRBD2. CDR3 length: 15 residues. Per germline, CDR1 SGHRS and CDR2 YFSETQ. The ends lost 2 bases at V and 0 bases at J; junction bases unmatched: 3. CDR3 region: CASSLAGRSTDTQYF. The CDR3 region has the DNA TGCGCCAGCAGCTTAGCGGGGCGAAGCACAGATACGCAGTATTTT.

A remark on this clone: The same CDR3 can be traced to other DNA sequences in this sample. The J gene is TRBJ2-3, the V gene TRBV18, with D uncertain. V lost 3 bases to trimming and J lost 2 bases, with 6 bases between them. Germline values: CDR1 KGHSH, CDR2 LQKENI. This CDR3 has 13 amino acids. The CDR3 nucleotides are TGTGCCAGCTCACCTGCGTCCACAGATACGCAGTATTTT. It translates to CASSPASTDTQYF.

The V call is TRBV4-3, the J call TRBJ2-1; 12 bases are shared with TRBD2. There are 19 residues in the CDR3. V trimming: 4 bases; J trimming: 5 bases; junction bases outside the gene matches: 15. Germline CDR1 is LGHNA and CDR2 is YSLEER. The CDR3 nucleotides are TGCGCCAGCAGCCGTAGGACTAGCGGGACCCTGGCCCTCAACAATGAGCAGTTCTTC. Amino acid sequence: CASSRRTSGTLALNNEQFF.

The gene calls are TRBV15 and TRBJ1-5; 9 bases map to TRBD1. V dropped 2 bases and J dropped 6; count of bases not matched to a gene: 14. Germline V gene lookup returns CDR1 LNHNV and CDR2 YYDKDF (reference sequence). The CDR3 extends over 18 amino acids. The DNA for the CDR3 is TGTGCCACCAGCAGAAGTACAGGGGGCGCACGGGGAGGTCAGCCCCAGCATTTT. Encoded protein: CATSRSTGGARGGQPQHF.

This chain uses TRBV7-9 with TRBJ1-3; D is undetermined. Trimming left V 1 base short and J 0 bases short, with 10 bases between. Germline V gene sequence: CDR1 SEHNR, CDR2 FQNEAQ (reference sequence). The CDR3 is 16 amino acids. The CDR3 region is CASSLGASLSGNTIYF. The CDR3 region has the DNA TGTGCCAGCAGCTTAGGTGCCAGCCTCTCTGGAAACACCATATATTTT.

This chain uses TRBV6-5 with TRBJ2-7; D gene ambiguous. V lost 2 bases and J 1 base, leaving 9 bases between the germline ends. The CDR3 consists of 14 residues. Germline assignment: CDR1 MNHEY and CDR2 SVGAGI. In DNA form, the CDR3 reads TGTGCCAGCAGTTACAAATGGGGATCCTACGAGCAGTACTTC. It translates to CASSYKWGSYEQYF.

The CDR3 DNA reads as TGTGCCAGCAGTTTCGACAGGTACAATGAGCAGTTCTTC. It encodes CASSFDRYNEQFF. This chain uses TRBV28 with TRBJ2-1, with TRBD1 as a possible D gene (6 bases). In germline, CDR1 is MDHEN, CDR2 SYDVKM. The CDR3 runs to 13 residues. V lost 3 bases to trimming and J lost 4 bases, with 7 bases between them.

The rearrangement links TRBV6-5 to TRBJ1-4, with D unresolved. Germline V gene data show CDR1 as MNHEY and CDR2 as SVGAGI. The length of the CDR3 is 16 residues. V was cut by 0 bases and J by 0 bases, with 8 bases left in between. As DNA, the CDR3 is TGTGCCAGCAGTTACTCGGGGTTTTCAACTAATGAAAAACTGTTTTTT. Translating gives CASSYSGFSTNEKLFF.

The chain links TRBV11-2 to TRBJ2-7; 8 bases map to TRBD2. V dropped 7 bases and J dropped 5; count of bases not matched to a gene: 13. The CDR3 covers 15 residues. CDR1 SGHAT and CDR2 FQNNGV come from the germline V gene. The CDR3 sequence is CASTAPGLERDEQYF. DNA for the CDR3: TGTGCCAGCACGGCTCCGGGACTAGAAAGGGACGAGCAGTACTTC.

This clone was picked up one time. The chain couples TRBV5-3 to TRBJ2-5; D is possibly TRBD1 (6 bases). TRBV5-3 is an ORF; its function is uncertain. V lost 0 bases and J 1 base, leaving 13 bases between the germline ends. The CDR3 totals 16 residues. The CDR3 bases are TGTGCCAGAAGCTTGGCAGGGGATGTCATCCAAGAGACCCAGTACTTC. This sequence encodes CARSLAGDVIQETQYF.

The sample holds one count of this clone. The chain links TRBV5-4 to TRBJ1-2, with unresolved D. The CDR3 has 15 residues. Germline V gene data show CDR1 as SGHNT and CDR2 as YYREEE (reference sequence). V lost 0 bases, J lost 0 bases, and 9 bases lay in between. CDR3 amino acids: CASSLEGSTNYGYTF. Written as DNA, the CDR3 is TGTGCCAGCAGCTTGGAGGGCTCCACTAACTATGGCTACACCTTC.

The chain employs TRBV10-2 and TRBJ2-3; D gene unclear. CDR1 is WSHSY, CDR2 SAAADI, per germline. V lost 0 bases, J lost 0 bases, and 13 bases lay in between. This CDR3 spans 17 amino acids. The CDR3 region is CASSESRFWSSTDTQYF. CDR3 nucleotides: TGCGCCAGCAGTGAGTCGAGATTCTGGTCTAGCACAGATACGCAGTATTTT.